The clone carrying this T cell receptor beta chain was recorded at least ten times. Its specificity is not known. It was with unique molecular identifiers that the TCRbeta library was prepared. TCRdb analysed the PCR reads with MiXCR anew, one entry per CDR3 protein. The sample has almost 250,000 distinct CDR3 sequences; 20% to 30% are singletons. The data belong to a study of T-cell reconstitution after alpha-beta-depleted transplantation in children. Whole-study results and caveats: Several hundred graft clones that had expanded were reportedly the source of alpha-beta T cells about two months after transplant. Recipient T cells and thymic progenitors that survived gave rise to the high TCRbeta diversity observed at day 60 in some patients.

Germline CDR1 is KGHSH and CDR2 is LQKENI. This CDR3 spans 17 amino acids. V shed 3 bases and J 5 bases; nucleotides not matched to a gene: 12. The source was PBMCs, collected before TCRalphabeta/CD19-depleted stem cell transplant. The TCR was taken from a girl aged 2 to 9 with Fanconi anemia, due to receive a stem cell transplant. The rearrangement uses TRBV18 and TRBJ2-3, with 9 bases that match TRBD2. Here the CDR3 DNA reads TGTGCCAGCTCACCTAGCCTAGCGGGGCTAACGGGAGATACGCAGTATTTT. Its translation is CASSPSLAGLTGDTQYF.